The 7 T cell receptor beta chains given below trace back to one sample, sequenced in a study of T-cell memory formation after mild COVID-19. TCRdb itself ran the 5' RACE reads through MiXCR, one entry per CDR3 protein. The top ten clones hold roughly 9.1% of a sample with a few hundred thousand distinct CDR3 sequences, approximately 21% of them seen once. The sequencing sample was made of PBMCs or a T cell subset sorted from them (not recorded which). Source of these receptors: an adult woman who had mild COVID-19 (a few samples of this study predate the infection). Cell type and time point are not known.

The genes are TRBV18 and TRBJ2-6, with D unresolved. This CDR3 contains 14 residues. Trimming removed 0 bases from V and 4 bases from J, with 4 bases in between. Germline V gene lookup returns CDR1 KGHSH and CDR2 LQKENI. As DNA, the CDR3 is TGTGCCAGCTCACCACCGCAGGGGGCCAACGTCCTGACTTTC. This codes for CASSPPQGANVLTF.

This clonotype was detected only a few times. The chain recombines TRBV2 with TRBJ1-1; D is perhaps TRBD1 (5 bases). The V gene lost 10 bases and the J gene lost 2 bases, with 14 bases spanning the gap. The germline CDR1 and CDR2 sequences are SNHLY and FYNNEI. This CDR3 has 13 residues. The CDR3 reads CATQGDGNTEAFF. For the CDR3, the DNA is TGTGCCACCCAGGGAGATGGAAACACTGAAGCTTTCTTT.

Note on this clonotype: The junction differs from germline at one of its ends, possibly a read error. The genes are TRBV7-7 and TRBJ2-5; D possibly uses TRBD1 or TRBD2 (6 bases each). The CDR3 extends over 13 amino acids. CDR1 is SSHAT, CDR2 FNYEAQ, per germline (reference sequence). CDR3 region: CASSLGGLETQYF. The DNA for the CDR3 is TGTGCTAGCAGCTTAGGGGGGCTGGAGACCCAGTACTTC. The entire variable domain, with the rest obtained from reference TRBV7-7 and TRBJ2-5, is as follows: GAGVSQSPRYKVTKRGQDVTLRCDPISSHATLYWYQQALGQGPEFLTYFNYEAQPDKSGLPSDRFSAERPEGSISTLTIQRTEQRDSAMYRCASSLGGLETQYFGPGTRLLVL.

This chain links TRBV3-1 with TRBJ2-7; 7 nucleotides match TRBD1. The V segment lost 0 bases and the J segment 13 bases; nucleotides outside the gene matches: 6. There are 12 residues in the CDR3. In germline, CDR1 is LGHDT, CDR2 YNNKEL (reference sequence). The CDR3 is CASSQDPGQRYF. DNA for the CDR3: TGTGCCAGCAGCCAAGACCCGGGACAGAGATACTTC.

The J gene is TRBJ2-7, the V gene TRBV15; D remains ambiguous. V was cut by 5 bases and J by 2 bases, with 13 bases left in between. Germline V gene sequence: CDR1 LNHNV, CDR2 YYDKDF (reference sequence). This CDR3 comprises 14 residues. This chain's CDR3 is CATSRRGSTYEQYF. The DNA for the CDR3 is TGTGCCACCAGCCGTCGAGGATCGACCTACGAGCAGTACTTC.

This chain joins TRBV12-3 or TRBV12-4 and TRBJ2-7; 8 bases are shared with TRBD1. There are 15 residues in the CDR3. V lost 5 bases to trimming and J lost 2 bases; unmatched junction nucleotides: 8. The CDR3 bases are TGTGCCAGCAGTCCTGCCGGGACAGGAGCCTACGAGCAGTACTTC. It specifies CASSPAGTGAYEQYF.

This clonotype was counted only a few times. The rearrangement links TRBV12-3 or TRBV12-4 to TRBJ2-1; D remains unclear. The V end was cut by 5 bases, the J end by 9 bases, with 14 bases between. This CDR3 spans 13 amino acids. In DNA form, the CDR3 reads TGTGCCAGCAGTCCGTCTGCGTGGGGTGAGCAGTTCTTC. Its protein product is CASSPSAWGEQFF.